This T cell receptor (beta chain) was recorded in a study of blood T cells in healthy people across ages (dated by TCRdb to about 2015). Regarding the research as a whole: In model experiments, template switching captured about one uniquely barcoded TCR beta cDNA molecule for every two T cells. The donors were split into four age groups: young (average around 17 years), middle-aged (39), aged (roughly 60) and long-lived (about 74). Using deep sequencing normalized with unique cDNA molecular identifiers, the study measured how TCR beta repertoire diversity changes with age. To avoid experimental bias, donors of different ages were randomly spread across the sequencing lanes. For two donors (one aged 18 to 30 and one aged 80 or older), the study analyzed two additional independent replicas of 1 million unique cDNA reads from the same blood draw. Study-wide conclusions, independent of this receptor: Estimates of total diversity based on one million sequenced T cells were considered lower bounds and underestimates. Because donor CMV infection status was unknown, age-related changes in expanded clonotypes were potentially confounded. A strong correlation was found between observed TCR beta diversity and the percentage of naive T cells measured by flow cytometry. Compared with the aged group, the long-lived group had more naive CD4+ T cells, fewer expanded clones and increased TCR diversity, a pattern suggesting age selection. Because profiling used bulk unsorted PBMCs, naive and antigen-experienced compartments could not be compared conclusively. As age increased, observed TCR beta diversity per million T cells dropped in a roughly linear way, and a significant reduction was already evident by age 40.

The library was produced with 5' RACE. The sequencing machine was an Illumina HiSeq 2500. A second PCR of roughly 7 to 11 cycles was performed with a sample-barcoded 5' primer and a J-beta primer mix. A unique molecular identifier was introduced onto each TCR beta cDNA molecule by a template-switch 5' adaptor carrying 12 random nucleotides. At least 2.5 million CDR3-containing paired-end reads were obtained from each sample. First-strand cDNA was synthesized from all RNA with the Mint cDNA synthesis kit, primed by a TRBC-specific oligonucleotide. After uracil-DNA glycosylase treatment, a first 18-cycle PCR used universal primers M1SS and BC2_uni_R on all cDNA. The authors' pipeline ran thus. For normalization, 1 million high-quality reads were randomly selected from each sample, with every read carrying a distinct molecular identifier. Reads sharing molecular identifiers were discarded rather than binned into consensus sequences. CDR3 identification, clonotype clustering and error correction used MiTCR with a Q25 quality threshold and the strictest error-elimination algorithm. A nonparametric unseen species model with Euler transformation was used to estimate a lower bound on total TCR beta diversity. TCRdb ran its own pipeline on the public reads, namely fastp trimming at Q25 and MiXCR clone calling, and kept in-frame beta chains. One record per CDR3 amino acid sequence lists the most common genes and DNA. What appears here as the V and J calls and clone size reflects TCRdb's work, not the paper's. This sample gives more than 800,000 distinct CDR3 sequences in total; 40% to 45% of them show up just once. The top ten hold 15% to 20% of the sample.

This clonotype was detected only a few times. Its antigen target is currently unknown. There are no base qualities to consult, and no much larger clone falls within one base. Systemically healthy Caucasian individuals from Russia, about 38 in total and aged about 6 to 95 years, were included as donors. Each donor gave approximately 9.3 milliliters of peripheral blood, collected into EDTA-treated Vacutainer tubes. Ficoll-Paque density-gradient centrifugation was used to isolate PBMCs, with at least 6.5 million per sample. Trizol reagent was used to extract total RNA from the PBMCs, yielding at least 6 micrograms per sample. The percentages of naive CD45RAhigh/CD27high T cells were determined by flow cytometry on a PBMC aliquot from every donor. Trimming costs V 5 bases and J 5 bases, and their ends lie 13 bases apart. Per the germline V gene (reference sequence), SEHNR is the CDR1 and FQNEAQ is the CDR2. The CDR3 sequence holds 13 residues, the cysteine and phenylalanine included. Only CDR3 DNA is held: 39 bases, read in frame from base 1.

The sample comprised blood. The chain is encoded by TRBV7-9 joined to TRBJ2-7; no D gene can be assigned with confidence. This receptor was obtained from a woman aged 55-69 years in good health. In nucleotide form, the sequence is TGTGCCAGCAGCCCCGGTAGCCCCCACGAGCAGTACTTC. Its translation is CASSPGSPHEQYF.